Detailed here is one T cell receptor beta chain. Its antigen remains unknown. The primer mix had 60 Vbeta and 13 Jbeta primers. Clones were read by immunoSEQ multiplex PCR, and TCRdb kept only the in-frame ones, dropping some. The profile shows about 140,000 clones, 82% of them singletons. This sample stems from a study of cytomegalovirus exposure and HLA in healthy donors. Study-wide context: Early released data comprised some 85 million unique TCRs from HLA-typed donors.

Germline CDR1 is MGHDK and CDR2 is SYGVNS. Trimming took 5 bases from V and 8 from J, leaving 13 bases between them. This CDR3 has 12 amino acids. Whole-study findings and limits: TCR beta sequences reportedly predicted most subjects' HLA-A and HLA-B alleles accurately. Productive rates of about 90% or about 30% were seen for most TCR beta V segments in an earlier analysis.

The V call is TRBV25-1, the J call TRBJ2-7, with a tentative D call TRBD1 (5 bases). Sequencing input: PBMCs. This clonotype was obtained from a male donor in good health and CMV-seronegative. Here the CDR3 DNA reads TGTGCCAGCAGTTGGCAGGGCGGAAAGCAGTACTTC. Translating it yields CASSWQGGKQYF.